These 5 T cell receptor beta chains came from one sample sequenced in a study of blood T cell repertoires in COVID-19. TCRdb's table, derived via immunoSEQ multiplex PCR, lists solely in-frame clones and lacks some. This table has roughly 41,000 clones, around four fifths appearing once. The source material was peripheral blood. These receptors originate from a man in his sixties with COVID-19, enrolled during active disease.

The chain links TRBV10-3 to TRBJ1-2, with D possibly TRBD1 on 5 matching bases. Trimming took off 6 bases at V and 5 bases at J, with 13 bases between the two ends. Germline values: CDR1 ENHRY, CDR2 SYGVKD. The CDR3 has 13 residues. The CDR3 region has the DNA TGTGCCATCAGCGGCCCGGGGGGGTATGGCTACACCTTC. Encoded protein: CAISGPGGYGYTF.

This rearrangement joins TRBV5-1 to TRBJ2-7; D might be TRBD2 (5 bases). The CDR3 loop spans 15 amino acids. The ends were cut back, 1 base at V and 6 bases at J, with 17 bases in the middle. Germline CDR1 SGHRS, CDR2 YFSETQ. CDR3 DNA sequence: TGCGCCAGCAGCTTGCGCCCGGTTAGCGTTCCCGAGCAGTACTTC. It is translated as CASSLRPVSVPEQYF.

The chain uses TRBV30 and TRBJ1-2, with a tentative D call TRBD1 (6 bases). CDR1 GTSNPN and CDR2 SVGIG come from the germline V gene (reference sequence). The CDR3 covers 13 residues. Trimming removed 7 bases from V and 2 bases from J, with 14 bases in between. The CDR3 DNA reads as TGTGCCTCGGACAGAGCTACAAACTATGGCTACACCTTC. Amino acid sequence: CASDRATNYGYTF.

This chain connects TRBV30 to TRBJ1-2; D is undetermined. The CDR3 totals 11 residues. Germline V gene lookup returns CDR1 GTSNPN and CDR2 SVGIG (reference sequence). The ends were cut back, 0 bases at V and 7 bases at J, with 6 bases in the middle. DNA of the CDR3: TGTGCCTGGAGTGTACAGAGTGGCTACACCTTC. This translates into CAWSVQSGYTF.

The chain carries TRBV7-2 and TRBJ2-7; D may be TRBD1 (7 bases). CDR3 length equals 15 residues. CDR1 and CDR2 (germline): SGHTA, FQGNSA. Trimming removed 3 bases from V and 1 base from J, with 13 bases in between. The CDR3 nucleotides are TGTGCCAGCAGCTTTAGACAGGGAGGATCCTACGAGCAGTACTTC. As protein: CASSFRQGGSYEQYF.